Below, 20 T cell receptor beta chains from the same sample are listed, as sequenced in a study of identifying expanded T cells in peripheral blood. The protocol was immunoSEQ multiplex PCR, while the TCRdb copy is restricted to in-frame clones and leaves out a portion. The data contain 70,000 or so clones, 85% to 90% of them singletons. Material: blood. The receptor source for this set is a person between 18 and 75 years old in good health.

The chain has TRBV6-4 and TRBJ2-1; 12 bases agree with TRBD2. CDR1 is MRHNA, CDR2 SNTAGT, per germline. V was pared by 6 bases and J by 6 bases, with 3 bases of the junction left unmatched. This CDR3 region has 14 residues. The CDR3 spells CASSKGLAGNEQFF. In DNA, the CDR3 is TGTGCCAGCAGCAAGGGACTAGCGGGCAATGAGCAGTTCTTC.

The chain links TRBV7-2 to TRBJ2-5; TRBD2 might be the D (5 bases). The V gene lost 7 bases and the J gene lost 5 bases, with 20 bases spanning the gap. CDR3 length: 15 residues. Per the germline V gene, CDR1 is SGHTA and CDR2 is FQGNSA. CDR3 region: CASNQQPRGWETQYF. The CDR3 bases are TGTGCCAGCAATCAACAACCACGGGGATGGGAGACCCAGTACTTC.

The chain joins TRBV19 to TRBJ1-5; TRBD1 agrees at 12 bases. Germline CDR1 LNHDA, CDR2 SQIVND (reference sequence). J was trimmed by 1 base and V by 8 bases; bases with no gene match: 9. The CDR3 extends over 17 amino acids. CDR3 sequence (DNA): TGTGCCAGTTCCGGGACAGGGGGCTTGGGGAGCAATCAGCCCCAGCATTTT. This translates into CASSGTGGLGSNQPQHF.

The CDR3 region is CASSGQGMAAKNIQYF. The CDR3 nucleotides are TGTGCCAGCAGTGGACAGGGGATGGCGGCCAAAAACATTCAGTACTTC. The chain is built from TRBV28 and TRBJ2-4, with 9 bases that match TRBD1. From germline, CDR1 is MDHEN and CDR2 SYDVKM. J lost 1 base, V lost 5 bases, and 6 bases had no gene match. This CDR3 region has 16 residues.

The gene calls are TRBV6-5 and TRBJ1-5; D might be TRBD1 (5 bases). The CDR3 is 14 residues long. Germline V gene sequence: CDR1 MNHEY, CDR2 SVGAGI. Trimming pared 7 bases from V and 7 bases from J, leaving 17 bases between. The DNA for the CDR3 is TGTGCCAGCACCCCCGACAGAGCGAGCCAGCCCCAGCATTTT. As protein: CASTPDRASQPQHF.

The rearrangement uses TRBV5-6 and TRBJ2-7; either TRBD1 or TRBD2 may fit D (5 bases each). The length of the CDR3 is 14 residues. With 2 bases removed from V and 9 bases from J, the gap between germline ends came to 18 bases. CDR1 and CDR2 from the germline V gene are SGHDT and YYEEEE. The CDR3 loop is CASSLGTQPSAQYF. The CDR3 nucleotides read TGTGCCAGCAGCTTAGGGACCCAACCTTCGGCGCAGTACTTC.

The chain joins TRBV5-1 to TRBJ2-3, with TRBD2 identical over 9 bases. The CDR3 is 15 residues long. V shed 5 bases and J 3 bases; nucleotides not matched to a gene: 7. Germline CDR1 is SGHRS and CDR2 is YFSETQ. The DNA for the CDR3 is TGCGCCAGCAGGAACGCGGGGGGGCAGACAGATACGCAGTATTTT. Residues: CASRNAGGQTDTQYF.

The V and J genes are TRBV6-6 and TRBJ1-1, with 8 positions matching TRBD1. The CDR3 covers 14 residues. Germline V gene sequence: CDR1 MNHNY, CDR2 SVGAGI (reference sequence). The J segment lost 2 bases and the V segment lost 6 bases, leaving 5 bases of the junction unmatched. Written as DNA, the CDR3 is TGTGCCAGCAGACAGGGGGAGGGAAACACTGAAGCTTTCTTT. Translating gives CASRQGEGNTEAFF.

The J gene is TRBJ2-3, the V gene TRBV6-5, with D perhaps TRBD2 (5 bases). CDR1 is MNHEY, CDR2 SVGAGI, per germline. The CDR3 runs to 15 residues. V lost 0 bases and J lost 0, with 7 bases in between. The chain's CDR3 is CASSYSGVSTDTQYF. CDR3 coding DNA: TGTGCCAGCAGTTACTCCGGGGTTAGCACAGATACGCAGTATTTT.

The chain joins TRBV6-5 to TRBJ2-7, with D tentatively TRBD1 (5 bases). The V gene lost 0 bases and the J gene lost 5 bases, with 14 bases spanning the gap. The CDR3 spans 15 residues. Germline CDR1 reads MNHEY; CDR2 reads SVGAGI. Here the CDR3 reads CASSYSSGNLHEQYF. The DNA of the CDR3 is TGTGCCAGCAGTTACTCGTCAGGGAATCTACACGAGCAGTACTTC.

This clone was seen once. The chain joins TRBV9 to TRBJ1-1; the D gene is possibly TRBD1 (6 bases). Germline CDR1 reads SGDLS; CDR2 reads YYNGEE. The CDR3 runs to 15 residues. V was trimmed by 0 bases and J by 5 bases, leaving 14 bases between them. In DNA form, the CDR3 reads TGTGCCAGCAGCGTAGAGCCGGGGGCGAAGACTGAAGCTTTCTTT. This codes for CASSVEPGAKTEAFF.

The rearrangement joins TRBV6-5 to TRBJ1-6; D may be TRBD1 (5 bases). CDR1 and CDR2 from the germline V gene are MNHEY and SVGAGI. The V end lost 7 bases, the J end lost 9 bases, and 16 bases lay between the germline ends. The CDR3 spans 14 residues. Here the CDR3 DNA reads TGTGCCAGCACCCAGGGACGCTACGGTTCACCCCTCCACTTT. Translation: CASTQGRYGSPLHF.

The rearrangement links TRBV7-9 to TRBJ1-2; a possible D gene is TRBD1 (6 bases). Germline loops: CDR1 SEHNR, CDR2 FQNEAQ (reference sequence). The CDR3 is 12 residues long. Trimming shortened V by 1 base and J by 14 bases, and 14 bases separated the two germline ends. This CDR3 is CASSLDGPGDTF. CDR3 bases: TGTGCCAGCAGCTTAGACGGTCCAGGGGATACCTTC.

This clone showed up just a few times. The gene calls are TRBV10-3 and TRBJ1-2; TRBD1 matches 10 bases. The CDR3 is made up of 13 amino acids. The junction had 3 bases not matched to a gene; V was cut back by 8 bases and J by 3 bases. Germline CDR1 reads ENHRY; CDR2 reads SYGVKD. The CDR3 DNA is TGTGCCATCGGGACAGGGGATGACTATGGCTACACCTTC. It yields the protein CAIGTGDDYGYTF.

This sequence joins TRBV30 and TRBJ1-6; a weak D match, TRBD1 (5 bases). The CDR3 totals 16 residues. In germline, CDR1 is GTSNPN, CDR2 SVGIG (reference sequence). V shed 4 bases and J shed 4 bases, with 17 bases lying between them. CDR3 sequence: CAWTRDRPDYNSPLHF. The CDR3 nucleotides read TGTGCCTGGACGAGGGACCGACCTGATTATAATTCACCCCTCCACTTT.

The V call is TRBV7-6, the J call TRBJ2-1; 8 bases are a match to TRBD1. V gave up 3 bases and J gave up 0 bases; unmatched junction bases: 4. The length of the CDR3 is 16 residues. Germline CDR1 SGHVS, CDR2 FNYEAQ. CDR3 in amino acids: CASSFLTGDSYNEQFF. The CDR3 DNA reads TGTGCCAGCAGCTTCCTGACAGGGGACTCCTACAATGAGCAGTTCTTC.

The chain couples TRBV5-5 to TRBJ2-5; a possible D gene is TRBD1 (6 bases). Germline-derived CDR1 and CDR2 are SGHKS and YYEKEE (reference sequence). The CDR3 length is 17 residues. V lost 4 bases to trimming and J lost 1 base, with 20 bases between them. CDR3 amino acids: CASSEGGYGLFQETQYF. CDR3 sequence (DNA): TGTGCCAGCAGCGAAGGGGGATATGGATTGTTCCAAGAGACCCAGTACTTC.

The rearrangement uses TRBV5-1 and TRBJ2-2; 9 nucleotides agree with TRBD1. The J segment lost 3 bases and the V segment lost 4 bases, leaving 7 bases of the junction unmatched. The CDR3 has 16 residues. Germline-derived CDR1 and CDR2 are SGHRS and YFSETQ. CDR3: CASSPGQGRDTGELFF. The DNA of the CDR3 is TGCGCCAGCAGCCCAGGACAGGGGAGAGACACCGGGGAGCTGTTTTTT.

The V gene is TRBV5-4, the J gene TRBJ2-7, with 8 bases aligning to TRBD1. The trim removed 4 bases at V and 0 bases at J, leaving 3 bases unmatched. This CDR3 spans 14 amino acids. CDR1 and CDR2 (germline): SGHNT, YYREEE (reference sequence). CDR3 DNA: TGTGCCAGCAGCGTGGGACAGGACTCCTACGAGCAGTACTTC. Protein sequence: CASSVGQDSYEQYF.

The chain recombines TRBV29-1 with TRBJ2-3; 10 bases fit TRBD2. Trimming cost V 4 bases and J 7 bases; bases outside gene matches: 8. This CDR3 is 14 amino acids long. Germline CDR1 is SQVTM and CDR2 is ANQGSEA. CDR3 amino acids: CSVGRLAGENTQYF. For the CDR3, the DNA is TGCAGCGTTGGACGACTAGCGGGTGAAAATACGCAGTATTTT.